One sample yielded the 10 T cell receptor beta chains listed below, sequenced in a study of T cell repertoires in cytomegalovirus infection. The antigens of these receptors remain unknown. TCRdb passed the reads through MiXCR, listing each CDR3 protein once. Among 7,500 to 9,000 distinct CDR3 sequences listed, 49% were seen once. The sequencing sample was made of PBMCs, sequenced either directly or after in vitro stimulation (not recorded which). These receptors were collected from a human donor in good health (CMV status not recorded). Some clones in this sample may be carry-over from other donors' samples.

The chain employs TRBV7-3 and TRBJ2-1; D is unclear. CDR1 is SGHTA, CDR2 FQGTGA, per germline. CDR3 length: 14 residues. Trimming cost V 5 bases and J 6 bases, with 14 bases left between them. DNA of the CDR3: TGTGCCAGCAGCGATTCACATAGCACCAATGAGCAGTTCTTC. Protein: CASSDSHSTNEQFF.

As DNA, the CDR3 is TGTGCCAGCAGCTTAGTGCCTAGCGGGAGGATCACCGAGCAGTACTTC. This codes for CASSLVPSGRITEQYF. The J gene is TRBJ2-7, the V gene TRBV7-2; 11 nucleotides match TRBD2. V lost 1 base and J lost 6; bases outside the gene matches: 8. Germline assignment: CDR1 SGHTA and CDR2 FQGNSA. This CDR3 contains 16 residues.

The chain joins TRBV12-3 or TRBV12-4 to TRBJ2-1; D is ambiguous. The CDR3 is 12 residues long. V lost 5 bases to trimming and J lost 14 bases, with 16 bases between them. CDR3: CASSQPRLRKFF. The CDR3 DNA sequence: TGTGCCAGCAGTCAACCACGGCTCAGGAAGTTCTTC.

The chain recombines TRBV20-1 with TRBJ1-5; 8 positions match TRBD1. The CDR3 consists of 14 residues. V was pared by 5 bases and J by 7 bases, with 10 bases of the junction left unmatched. CDR1 and CDR2 from the germline V gene are DFQATT and SNEGSKA (reference sequence). The CDR3 DNA reads as TGCAGTGCTTCAGGGGGCGGACAGAGCCAGCCCCAGCATTTT. This encodes CSASGGGQSQPQHF.

The sample holds a few counts of this clonotype. This rearrangement joins TRBV6-6 to TRBJ1-1, with 8 positions matching TRBD1. The CDR3 extends over 17 amino acids. The germline V gene encodes CDR1 MNHNY and CDR2 SVGAGI (reference sequence). V shed 0 bases, J shed 1 base, and the junction held 7 bases outside the gene matches. The CDR3 loop is CASSYSATGVGNTEAFF. The CDR3 nucleotides read TGTGCCAGCAGTTACTCGGCGACAGGGGTGGGGAACACTGAAGCTTTCTTT.

This clonotype was recorded at least ten times. V gene TRBV7-7 combines with J gene TRBJ2-5, with D possibly being TRBD2 (7 bases). V dropped 1 base and J dropped 5 bases, with 14 bases sitting between them. Looked up from germline, CDR1 is SSHAT and CDR2 is FNYEAQ (reference sequence). The CDR3 consists of 15 residues. This chain's CDR3 is CASSLGRGGRETQYF. CDR3 DNA: TGTGCCAGCAGCTTAGGCAGGGGAGGGCGGGAGACCCAGTACTTC. The whole variable domain, filled in from reference TRBV7-7 and TRBJ2-5, reads GAGVSQSPRYKVTKRGQDVTLRCDPISSHATLYWYQQALGQGPEFLTYFNYEAQPDKSGLPSDRFSAERPEGSISTLTIQRTEQRDSAMYRCASSLGRGGRETQYFGPGTRLLVL.

This clonotype has a count of ten or more. The rearrangement joins TRBV6-1 to TRBJ2-6; 7 positions agree with TRBD1. The CDR3 loop spans 18 amino acids. Germline V gives CDR1 MNHNS, CDR2 SASEGT. The J segment lost 0 bases and the V segment lost 9 bases, leaving 14 bases of the junction unmatched. The CDR3 nucleotides read TGTGCCAGTGGTAGAGGTAGGGACAGTTACTCTGGGGCCAACGTCCTGACTTTC. Protein: CASGRGRDSYSGANVLTF.

This clonotype was counted between two and nine times. The chain links TRBV7-2 to TRBJ2-7; 7 bases match TRBD1. Trimming took 2 bases from V and 0 from J; bases not matched to a gene: 16. The germline V gene encodes CDR1 SGHTA and CDR2 FQGNSA. The CDR3 consists of 19 residues. The CDR3 DNA reads as TGTGCCAGCAGCTTATTGGGCCAGGGGGTCCCATTGAGCTCCTACGAGCAGTACTTC. This codes for CASSLLGQGVPLSSYEQYF.

This clonotype showed up just a few times. The rearrangement links TRBV12-3 or TRBV12-4 to TRBJ1-1; tentatively, D is TRBD1 (5 bases). The V end lost 6 bases, the J end lost 4 bases, and 21 bases lay between the germline ends. The CDR3 spans 16 residues. This CDR3 reads CASSLRVSNHCTEAFF. The DNA of the CDR3 is TGTGCCAGCAGCCTCAGGGTTTCCAATCATTGCACTGAAGCTTTCTTT.

This clonotype was observed a handful of times. The chain employs TRBV6-5 and TRBJ1-5, with 8 bases that match TRBD1. This CDR3 comprises 15 residues. The V gene's germline CDR1 is MNHEY and CDR2 SVGAGI. The CDR3 reads CYTVLRQGTNQPQHF. In nucleotides, the CDR3 is TGTTACACAGTCCTCCGACAGGGGACCAATCAGCCCCAGCATTTT.